This T cell receptor (beta chain) is from a study of cytomegalovirus exposure and HLA in healthy donors (dated by TCRdb to about 2017). Some background on the complete study: According to an earlier analysis of several hundred of the donors, some 180 million T cells yielded 95 million to 140 million unique TCR beta sequences and about 280 Gb of sequence data. Roughly 320 gigabases of sequencing data and around 85 million unique TCR sequences made up an early release that covered 500 to 700 HLA-typed donors. Of the roughly 400 genotyped donors, 70% to 90% were placed in the genetic ancestry cluster associated with self-reported Caucasian donors. The study was designed to test whether signatures of past pathogen exposure could be identified by cataloging public T cell receptors. The study profiled the T cell repertoires of 666 subjects by immunosequencing and related them to cytomegalovirus serostatus. Besides the first cohort of some 670 subjects, a separate validation cohort made up of 120 different subjects was used. The study combined high-throughput TCR immunosequencing, statistical association of individual TCRs with disease status, and machine learning to predict cytomegalovirus infection status. A later analysis re-analyzed previously published TCR beta repertoires from 600 to 850 donors and added high-resolution HLA genotyping to study TCR occurrence patterns. In the later analysis, no new phenotypic data were used to find candidate immune exposures; instead, reliance was placed on TCR beta sequences and their occurrence across donors. An earlier analysis of 587 of the donors used high-throughput TCR beta sequencing to judge whether each TCR beta V gene segment behaved as functional or pseudogenic. Alongside the repertoire data, information on donor age, sex, ethnicity and CMV serostatus was compiled. A later genetic analysis used genome-wide SNP genotypes for about 60% of the roughly 700 donors, treating that subset as a discovery cohort. All discovery cohort repertoires had been generated using a single sequencing platform. Class I and class II HLA loci were covered by the typing at four-digit resolution. Typing coverage differed by locus: A, B, C, DRB1 and DQB1 were typed in about 629-630 donors, DQA1 in roughly 510, DPA1 in some 570, and DPB1 in 400 to 490. Because of strong linkage in the cohort, a handful of DR-DQ haplotypes were treated as single units for association and clustering. Across 300 to 500 genotyped donors of the cohort, an average of about 240,000 unique TCR beta nucleotide sequences per donor were sequenced, and 15% to 20% of those sequences were non-productive.

Library preparation employed the immunoSEQ multiplex PCR assay. For the multiplex PCR, a mixture combining 60 forward primers for TCR Vbeta segments and 13 reverse primers for TCR Jbeta segments was used. The CDR3 region of rearranged TCR beta genes was amplified from genomic DNA with a multiplex PCR assay. Amplified TCR beta libraries were sequenced as 87-base-pair reads on the Illumina HiSeq System. Regarding the original processing steps: In a later analysis, approximately 74 million unique TCR beta chains were counted across the roughly 670 repertoires, and roughly 10 million of these chains were shared by at least two donors. A nearest-neighbor algorithm error-corrected the raw reads and collapsed the reads into unique sequences, merging closely related sequences to remove PCR and sequencing errors. CDR3 sequences were aligned to IMGT reference sequences to assign V, D and J gene segments. For a sequence to be retained, a match of at least six nucleotides was required to both a V gene segment and a J gene segment. Rearrangements were called productive when the CDR3 lacked stop codons and stayed in frame with V and J; all others were non-productive. CDR3 was defined according to IMGT convention as the region running from the second conserved V-encoded cysteine to the conserved J-encoded phenylalanine. Sequences without an unambiguous match to a single V gene segment were excluded from the earlier analysis of over 500 of the donors. An earlier analysis of a few hundred of the donors called V segments functional above 56.7% productive rearrangements and segregating when the between-donor standard deviation exceeded 5%. A statistical classification framework was developed to diagnose cytomegalovirus status using the catalog of TCR beta chain sequences. V and J gene assignment, in a later analysis, came from comparing TCR nucleotide sequences with IMGT/GENE-DB human TR gene sequences. Using the TCRdist pipeline, a later analysis assigned CDR3 sequences along with most-parsimonious VDJ recombination scenarios. In a later analysis, every TCR beta chain was defined by the combination of its CDR3 amino acid sequence and its V-gene family, and reads without a unique V-gene family were dropped. As a way to deal with suspected cross-contamination and a sequencing artifact, a later analysis dropped over 550 nucleotide sequences that were highly shared and had low generation probability. A later analysis calculated a clonal expansion index for each public chain from normalized within-repertoire ranks of inferred template counts. A later analysis computed generation probabilities with a VDJ recombination model fitted to out-of-frame rearrangements, and checked the results against IGoR. In a later analysis, hypergeometric tests were used to score TCR-TCR, TCR-HLA and TCR-CMV co-occurrence, with a repertoire-size bias correction applied to TCR pairs. In a later analysis, false discovery rates were estimated by permuting HLA or CMV assignments 20 times. A later analysis grouped co-occurring TCRs with DBSCAN, adding TCRdist sequence similarity when clustering within HLA-allele-positive subsets. Repertoires with fewer than 30,000 or more than 120,000 public chains, plus five repertoires with anomalous nucleotide sharing, were excluded from co-occurrence clustering. TCRdb retrieved this table from immuneACCESS and kept in-frame rearrangements only. Not all clones are present; in checked studies, unresolved V genes account for under half, and no reason is known for the remainder. That table supplies the V and J calls and clone size; D and trimming were determined from the DNA. This sample has about 170,000 clones in its table, and about 79% of those were observed once. Less than 2.5% of the sample lies in the top ten.

In total, about 650 healthy bone marrow donors made up the cohort. Cohort members were all nominally healthy when sampled, although unrecorded immune exposures were likely present. The donor was CMV seronegative and belonged to the group of 350 or so seronegative cohort members. Each donor provided a peripheral blood sample, and peripheral blood mononuclear cells were used for TCR beta sequencing. Genomic DNA extraction from the blood cell samples was performed with the Qiagen DNeasy Blood Extraction Kit. The germline V gene encodes CDR1 SGHTA and CDR2 FQGNSA. Trimming costs V 4 bases and J 4 bases, and their ends lie 14 bases apart. From its cysteine to its phenylalanine, the CDR3 spans 15 amino acids. This entry keeps only the CDR3 DNA: 45 bases, framed from base 1. The paper's findings and limits, for the study overall: In a later genetic analysis, fewer N-insertions in productive TCRs were reported among donors in an Asian-associated ancestry cluster than the 666-donor mean. A further reported finding was that TCR beta sequences accurately predicted the HLA-A and HLA-B alleles for most subjects in the first cohort. Most TCR sequences were seen in very few donors, while some public TCRs were found in many individuals. Presence/absence analyses assumed roughly uniform sequencing depth across donors, an assumption that may not hold. Cytomegalovirus status was reported to be diagnosed by the classifier with high specificity and sensitivity in both the original and validation cohorts. Because counts were too low, seventeen rarely observed V segments, including chromosome 9 orphons, were excluded from the earlier analysis of 500 to 700 of the donors. The study listed 150 to 200 TCR beta chains as associated with cytomegalovirus. At a false discovery rate of 0.05, a later analysis linked fewer than 20,000 TCR beta sequences to specific HLA alleles. When HLA alleles, especially DR and DQ, strongly co-occurred, TCR associations were difficult to assign to individual alleles. It was suggested by the authors that the approach could potentially be generalized to other disease states and immunological phenotypes. A cluster of highly shared sequence variants was judged likely to be a technical artifact of the sequencing pipeline. Some IMGT-functional V segments, including TRBV6-2 and TRBV6-3, could not be told apart with the 87-base-pair reads, so those segments were excluded. Immune exposure information for the cohort was limited to CMV serostatus. In vitro tests confirmed that a few of the cytomegalovirus-associated TCR beta chains recognize cytomegalovirus antigens. An earlier analysis of roughly 570 of the donors showed that most TCR beta V segments appeared in productive rearrangements either about 90% or about 30% of the time, which broadly matched IMGT annotations. Most CMV-associated TCR beta chains appeared to be HLA-restricted in a later analysis, and the HLA associations seemed to be driven largely by CMV exposure. In a later genetic analysis, a missense DCLRE1C variant was associated with V-gene and J-gene trimming of TCR beta chains, and the association was replicated in an independent cohort. According to a later analysis, parvovirus B19, influenza, CMV and Epstein-Barr virus appeared linked to several top co-occurrence clusters. HLA typing was unavailable for some donors at each locus, so association tests used only the typed subset. In a later analysis, TCR association rates were found to vary across HLA loci, with the most associated TCRs seen for DRB1 alleles and the fewest for HLA-C alleles. Linkage disequilibrium might explain the correlated functional status among segregating V segments, but an unknown experimental factor could not be ruled out. In a later analysis, HLA-associated TCR beta chains were found to be more clonally expanded and to have lower generation probabilities than equally common non-associated chains. This cohort had only TCR beta chains sequenced, and the lack of alpha or paired-chain data limited which features could be detected.

Remarks on this clone: What antigen it recognizes has not been identified. The record has no base qualities; no much larger clone is one base away.

This TCR derives from a woman between 45 and 65 years old in good health and CMV-seronegative. The chain is assembled from TRBV7-2 and TRBJ1-3; no D segment can be confidently identified. The material sequenced was PBMCs. The CDR3 reads CASSSMAGSGNTIYF. The nucleotide sequence is TGTGCCAGCAGCTCCATGGCGGGGTCCGGAAACACCATATATTTT.